This T cell receptor beta chain was found in a study of cytotoxic CD8 clonotypes in ibrutinib-treated CLL. The CDR3 has 14 amino acids. V was clipped by 2 bases and J by 3 bases, with 10 bases between them. CDR1 and CDR2 (germline): SGHAT, FQDESV (reference sequence). Points on this clone: Its specificity is unknown.

Clones were read by immunoSEQ multiplex PCR, and TCRdb kept only the in-frame ones, dropping some. The table lists 250,000 to 350,000 clones, around 69% of them singletons. Study outcomes and limitations: Treatment saw public clonotypes, which were uncommon, either contract or stay stable. Clonality was elevated at ibrutinib response and had returned toward baseline at progression.

This specimen was PBMCs, taken at disease progression, from a patient treated with ibrutinib. The J gene is TRBJ1-1, the V gene TRBV11-1; D ambiguous. The sequence was collected from a human donor with chronic lymphocytic leukemia. The CDR3 coding sequence is TGTGCCAGCAGCTTAAACCTCCGGGACACTGAAGCTTTCTTT. Its protein product is CASSLNLRDTEAFF.